This TCR beta chain was recorded in a study of blood T cell repertoires in COVID-19 (dated by TCRdb to 2018 to 2020). Regarding the research as a whole: Samples from collaborators originated in the United States, Italy and Spain and spanned both the acute and convalescent phases of COVID-19. Deeply sampled blood TCRbeta repertoires from subjects exposed to, actively infected with, or recovered from COVID-19 were included in the dataset. The samples were drawn from the first 160 participants of the ongoing ImmuneRACE study and from some 1,300 subjects provided by 6 global collaborators. The sample metadata nearly always contained a de-identified subject ID, COVID-19 status, age in years and sex. The repertoires were made available in a free public database intended to serve as a resource for research on the immune response to SARS-CoV-2. HLA class I and class II types, where available, came from metadata supplied by the sample provider rather than from assay-based typing. The prospective study material was composed of cDNA or gDNA derived from T cells, B-cell-depleted T cells, or PBMCs. Overall study outcomes, separate from this receptor: The quantity of clinical and demographic metadata differed by source and by participant and was supplied without curation.

According to the germline V gene, CDR1 reads SGHDN and CDR2 reads FVKESK. Deletion took 0 bases off V and 7 bases off J, with a span of 9 bases between the germline ends. CDR3 length: 13 amino acids, cysteine to phenylalanine. The only DNA kept is the CDR3, 39 bases in frame from the first base. Collaborating institutions collected whole blood in K2EDTA tubes following their own protocols. For TCRbeta analysis, collaborators shipped samples as frozen whole blood, isolated PBMCs, or DNA extracted from either of those sample types. As to this clone: Which antigen it targets is not known. Base qualities are not provided; no much larger clone lies one nucleotide away.

TCRbeta CDR3 regions were amplified from genomic DNA by means of the immunoSEQ Assay, a bias-controlled multiplex PCR. The authors processed their data as follows. The number of nucleated cells in each sample was estimated from the amplification of reference gene primers within the assay. To quantify the absolute abundance of each unique TCRbeta CDR3 rearrangement, sequence reads were collapsed and filtered. Productive Simpson clonality was computed per sample as the square root of Simpson's diversity index over productive rearrangements. What TCRdb holds here is the immuneACCESS table cut down to in-frame rearrangements. Part of the clones is not present; checked against another copy, under half of the missing clones reflect an unresolved V gene, and the others are unexplained. V and J calls and clone size follow that table, whereas D and trimming were derived from the DNA. This sample gives hundreds of thousands of clones in total; 70% to 90% of them show up just once. Clones ranked in the top ten supply 0.72% of the sample.

The receptor was isolated from a man aged 35-49 years with acute or convalescent COVID-19. This receptor chain uses TRBV14 and TRBJ1-1, and the D gene may be TRBD1, 5 bases matching. The sequenced material came from peripheral blood. The DNA sequence reads TGTGCCAGCAGCCAAGATGGGGGGATTGAAGCTTTCTTT. Its translation reads: CASSQDGGIEAFF.